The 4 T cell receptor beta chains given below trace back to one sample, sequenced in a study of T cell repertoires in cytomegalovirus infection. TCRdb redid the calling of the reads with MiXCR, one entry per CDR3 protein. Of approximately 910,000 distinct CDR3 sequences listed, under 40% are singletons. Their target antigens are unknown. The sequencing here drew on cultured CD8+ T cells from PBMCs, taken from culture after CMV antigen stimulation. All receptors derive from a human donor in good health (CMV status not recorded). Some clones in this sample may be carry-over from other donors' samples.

CDR3 protein: CASSLTGGIAEAFF. CDR3 coding DNA: TGTGCCAGCAGCTTGACAGGGGGCATCGCTGAAGCTTTCTTT. J is TRBJ1-1 and V is TRBV5-4; 9 bases are a match to TRBD1. CDR1 and CDR2 (germline): SGHNT, YYREEE (reference sequence). V was clipped by 1 base and J by 6 bases; unmatched bases: 4. CDR3 length equals 14 residues.

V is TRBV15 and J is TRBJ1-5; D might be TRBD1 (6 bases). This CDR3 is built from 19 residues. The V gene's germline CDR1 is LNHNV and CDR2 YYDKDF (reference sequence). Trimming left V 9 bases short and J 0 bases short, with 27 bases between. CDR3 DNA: TGTGCCACAGGGGGTGGGCGGCAGCCCACAAAGTATAGCAATCAGCCCCAGCATTTT. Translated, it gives CATGGGRQPTKYSNQPQHF. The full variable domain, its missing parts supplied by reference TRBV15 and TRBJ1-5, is DAMVIQNPRYQVTQFGKPVTLSCSQTLNHNVMYWYQQKSSQAPKLLFHYYDKDFNNEADTPDNFQSRRPNTSFCFLDIRSPGLGDTAMYLCATGGGRQPTKYSNQPQHFGDGTRLSIL.

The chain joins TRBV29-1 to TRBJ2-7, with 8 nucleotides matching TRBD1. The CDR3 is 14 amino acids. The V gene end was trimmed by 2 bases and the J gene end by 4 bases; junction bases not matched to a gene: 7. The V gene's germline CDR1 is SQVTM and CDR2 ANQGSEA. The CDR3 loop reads CSVETAGGMYEQYF. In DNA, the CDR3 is TGCAGCGTTGAAACGGCAGGGGGCATGTACGAGCAGTACTTC.

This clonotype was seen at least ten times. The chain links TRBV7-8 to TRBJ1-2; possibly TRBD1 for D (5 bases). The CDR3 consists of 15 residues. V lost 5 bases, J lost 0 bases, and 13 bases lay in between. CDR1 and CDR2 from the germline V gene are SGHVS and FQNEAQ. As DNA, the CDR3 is TGTGCCAGCAGCGACAACAGGAGGTCTAACTATGGCTACACCTTC. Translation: CASSDNRRSNYGYTF.